These 18 T cell receptor beta chains originate from one sample sequenced in a study of early T cells in non-severe SARS-CoV-2 infection (dated by TCRdb to 2020 to 2022). Preparation of the library involved 5' RACE. Sequencing relied on a NextSeq 500. TCRdb redid the processing of the public reads, applying fastp at Q25 and MiXCR, and retained in-frame beta chains. Rows are unified per CDR3 protein, each entry keeping the most common DNA and genes. The sample records about 21,000 distinct CDR3 sequences, around 5.8% of which are singletons. Around 15% of the sample is taken by the ten largest. The source material was whole blood, sampled at baseline. Source of these receptors: an adult who was a healthcare worker with PCR-confirmed SARS-CoV-2 infection or an uninfected control (not recorded which).

Sample share makes this clonotype medium-sized. The chain couples TRBV19 to TRBJ1-5; TRBD1 is a possible D gene (6 bases). Germline lookup yields CDR1 LNHDA and CDR2 SQIVND (reference sequence). Trimming cost V 6 bases and J 1 base, with 16 bases left between them. The CDR3 loop spans 16 amino acids. As DNA, the CDR3 is TGTGCCAGTAGCCCGTTGGGGGCCGGGAGCAATCAGCCCCAGCATTTT. This sequence encodes CASSPLGAGSNQPQHF.

This clonotype was recorded once. The rearrangement joins TRBV29-1 to TRBJ2-4; D remains unclear. The V end lost 1 base, the J end lost 6 bases, and 10 bases lay between the germline ends. This CDR3 comprises 13 residues. CDR1 and CDR2 from the germline V gene are SQVTM and ANQGSEA. For the CDR3, the DNA is TGCAGCGTTGAAGGGGTGGATAGAAACATTCAGTACTTC. Protein: CSVEGVDRNIQYF.

The sample holds a few counts of this clonotype. V is TRBV10-3 and J is TRBJ2-7; TRBD1 or TRBD2 may be the D gene (5 bases each). V lost 4 bases and J 7 bases, leaving 14 bases between the germline ends. Germline CDR1 and CDR2: ENHRY and SYGVKD. The length of the CDR3 is 13 residues. The CDR3 DNA sequence: TGTGCCATCAGTGTCAACGGGGCAGCTGAGCAGTACTTC. It translates to CAISVNGAAEQYF.

This clonotype was seen many times. This chain connects TRBV7-2 to TRBJ2-3; 9 bases match TRBD1. The CDR3 is 13 residues long. In germline, CDR1 is SGHTA, CDR2 FQGNSA. V shed 7 bases, J shed 4 bases, and the junction held 3 bases outside the gene matches. The CDR3 DNA follows: TGTGCCAGCACGGGACAGGGTCCAGATACGCAGTATTTT. Its translation is CASTGQGPDTQYF.

This clonotype was seen at least ten times. The CDR3 protein is CASTTDRGSQPQHF. As DNA, the CDR3 is TGTGCCAGCACCACGGACAGGGGAAGTCAGCCCCAGCATTTT. This chain uses TRBV12-3 or TRBV12-4 with TRBJ1-5; 9 bases match TRBD1. This CDR3 is built from 14 residues. V trimming: 7 bases; J trimming: 6 bases; junction bases outside the gene matches: 7.

This clonotype was seen many times. The rearrangement joins TRBV7-6 to TRBJ2-5, with no clear D. Germline V gives CDR1 SGHVS, CDR2 FNYEAQ. CDR3 length equals 14 residues. With 1 base removed from V and 1 base from J, the gap between germline ends came to 7 bases. The CDR3: CASSLVGIQETQYF. The CDR3 DNA reads as TGTGCCAGCAGCTTAGTTGGTATCCAAGAGACCCAGTACTTC.

This clonotype was observed a handful of times. V and J are TRBV30 and TRBJ2-7; 9 bases match TRBD1. Germline values: CDR1 GTSNPN, CDR2 SVGIG (reference sequence). The junction had 13 bases not matched to a gene; V was cut back by 0 bases and J by 4 bases. This CDR3 is built from 17 residues. CDR3 sequence (DNA): TGTGCCTGGAGTGTAGTACTTCGGGACAGGGTAACATACGAGCAGTACTTC. Protein sequence: CAWSVVLRDRVTYEQYF.

In this sample, this clonotype turned up many times. V is TRBV9 and J is TRBJ1-2; D gene ambiguous. Trimming shortened V by 3 bases and J by 4 bases, and 10 bases separated the two germline ends. The germline V gene has CDR1 SGDLS and CDR2 YYNGEE. The CDR3 length is 13 residues. The CDR3 nucleotides are TGTGCCAGCAGCGGGATAGTCCCCTATGGCTACACCTTC. This translates into CASSGIVPYGYTF.

The sample holds a few counts of this clonotype. This rearrangement joins TRBV12-3 or TRBV12-4 to TRBJ2-1; 7 positions agree with TRBD1. The length of the CDR3 is 13 residues. With 9 bases clipped from V and 4 bases from J, the junction kept 6 bases outside the gene matches. CDR3 in DNA: TGTGCCAGTAGGGGGCTTTCGTACAATGAGCAGTTCTTC. Its translation is CASRGLSYNEQFF.

The chain has TRBV2 and TRBJ2-2; 8 bases align to TRBD1. The CDR3 totals 15 residues. CDR1 and CDR2 (germline): SNHLY, FYNNEI. J gave up 6 bases and V 6 bases, and 9 bases lay outside the gene matches. CDR3 sequence: CASSVGQGGPGELFF. The CDR3 nucleotides are TGTGCCAGCAGCGTTGGACAGGGTGGCCCCGGGGAGCTGTTTTTT.

The chain combines TRBV12-3 or TRBV12-4 with TRBJ2-6, with 10 bases lining up with TRBD1. With V trimmed by 3 bases and J by 4 bases, 6 bases remained unmatched. The CDR3 consists of 17 residues. This chain's CDR3 is CASSLGTGVVGANVLTF. The CDR3 DNA follows: TGTGCCAGCAGTTTGGGGACAGGGGTGGTCGGGGCCAACGTCCTGACTTTC.

The chain has TRBV5-6 and TRBJ1-1; possibly TRBD1 for D (5 bases). Looked up from germline, CDR1 is SGHDT and CDR2 is YYEEEE. The CDR3 runs 15 residues. V shed 4 bases and J shed 2 bases, with 15 bases lying between them. CDR3 in DNA: TGTGCCAGCAGCCGCAGCGGGGGTTTTAACACTGAAGCTTTCTTT. Translating gives CASSRSGGFNTEAFF.

By frequency in the sample, this clonotype is medium-sized. This sequence joins TRBV7-9 and TRBJ1-6; D is unresolved. Trimming cost V 6 bases and J 7 bases, with 13 bases left between them. The CDR3 loop spans 14 amino acids. Germline V CDR1 and CDR2: SEHNR, FQNEAQ (reference sequence). The CDR3 spells CASRTGSMNSPLHF. DNA for the CDR3: TGTGCCAGCAGAACCGGGTCCATGAATTCACCCCTCCACTTT.

By sample share, this clonotype is medium-sized. The chain joins TRBV6-6 to TRBJ2-7; the D is unclear. CDR3 length: 11 amino acids. V was cut by 4 bases and J by 3 bases, with 4 bases left in between. Germline CDR1 is MNHNY and CDR2 is SVGAGI (reference sequence). The CDR3 DNA sequence: TGTGCCAGCAGTTCGTACTACGAGCAGTACTTC. It translates to CASSSYYEQYF.

The J gene is TRBJ1-1, the V gene TRBV5-5; D is perhaps TRBD1 (5 bases). Germline lookup yields CDR1 SGHKS and CDR2 YYEKEE (reference sequence). This CDR3 has 14 amino acids. V shed 1 base and J shed 1 base, with 8 bases lying between them. The chain's CDR3 is CASSLWGSNTEAFF. The CDR3 DNA reads TGTGCCAGCAGCTTGTGGGGGTCGAACACTGAAGCTTTCTTT.

This clonotype was counted at least ten times. The rearrangement uses TRBV4-1 and TRBJ1-6; a weak D match, TRBD1 (5 bases). With 10 bases removed from V and 10 bases from J, the gap between germline ends came to 17 bases. Germline V gives CDR1 MGHRA, CDR2 YSYEKL. The CDR3 contains 13 residues. The CDR3 sequence is CAIPLGVGSPLHF. The CDR3 bases are TGCGCCATCCCGCTGGGGGTTGGCTCACCCCTCCACTTT.

The genes are TRBV12-3 or TRBV12-4 and TRBJ1-1; D ambiguous. V was trimmed by 3 bases and J by 7 bases, leaving 12 bases between them. This CDR3 is 13 amino acids long. CDR3 DNA: TGTGCCAGCAGTTTGGTAGGCGTCGTTGAAGCTTTCTTT. Residues: CASSLVGVVEAFF.

Ten or more counts support this clonotype. The chain has TRBV11-2 and TRBJ2-3; TRBD2 matches at 7 bases. This CDR3 spans 16 amino acids. V lost 5 bases to trimming and J lost 2 bases; unmatched junction nucleotides: 10. Germline V gene data show CDR1 as SGHAT and CDR2 as FQNNGV. CDR3 sequence (DNA): TGTGCCAGCAGCCGCGGGGCCAGCGGGGACACAGATACGCAGTATTTT. Translated: CASSRGASGDTDTQYF. The full variable domain, with the rest looked up from reference TRBV11-2 and TRBJ2-3, is EAGVAQSPRYKIIEKRQSVAFWCNPISGHATLYWYQQILGQGPKLLIQFQNNGVVDDSQLPKDRFSAERLKGVDSTLKIQPAKLEDSAVYLCASSRGASGDTDTQYFGPGTRLTVL.